A selection of T cell receptor beta chains follows, all from one sample in a study of PD-1 blockade in mismatch repair-deficient tumors. Sequencing was performed with immunoSEQ multiplex PCR; in TCRdb, only in-frame clones are kept and a portion is missing. The sample holds about 60,000 clones; about 91% are singletons and the top ten take around 13%. Sequencing used peripheral blood, obtained 52 weeks after starting pembrolizumab. All receptors derive from an adult with mismatch repair-deficient cancer. Both conserved end residues are part of each CDR3. A D gene is named only where the DNA matches it firmly. Clone size, where shown, is once, few, many, or a class for clones that have expanded.

clone size,J gene,D gene,V gene,CDR3 DNA,CDR3 protein
.,TRBJ2-1,.,TRBV18,TGTGCCAGCTCACACACCCATTCCGTAGGCTACCATTACAGCAATCAGCAGTTCTTC,CASSHTHSVGYHYSNQQFF
.,TRBJ2-5,.,TRBV14,TGTGCCAGCCAGGGGAGGGGCGGGCAAGAGACCCAGTACTTC,CASQGRGGQETQYF
.,TRBJ2-5,.,TRBV5-1,TGCGCCAGCAGCTTCGGTCAAATCCAAGAGACCCAGTACTTC,CASSFGQIQETQYF
.,TRBJ2-7,TRBD2,TRBV30,TGTGCCTGGTGGACTAGCGGGAGCACTATGCAGTACTTC,CAWWTSGSTMQYF
.,TRBJ2-7,TRBD1,TRBV5-1,TGCGCCAGCAGCGTCACCGGGACAGGGATTAACGAGCAGTACTTC,CASSVTGTGINEQYF
.,TRBJ1-1,.,TRBV2,TGTGCCAGCAGACAGGACAGCCTCTACAACACTGAAGCTTTCTTT,CASRQDSLYNTEAFF
.,TRBJ1-1,.,TRBV30,TGTGCCTGGAGTGTAATGGGAACTGAAGCTTTCTTT,CAWSVMGTEAFF
.,TRBJ1-1,.,TRBV2,TGTGCCAGCAGGATGACTGAAGCTTTCTTT,CASRMTEAFF
.,TRBJ2-1,TRBD1,TRBV6-5,TGTGCCAGCAGTTTTATCGGGACAGATTACAATGAGCAGTTCTTC,CASSFIGTDYNEQFF
.,TRBJ1-2,TRBD1,TRBV29-1,TGCAGCGTACGACCGGGACAGGGTGATGGCTACACCTTC,CSVRPGQGDGYTF
.,TRBJ1-1,.,TRBV4-1,TGCGCCAGCAGCCTCCCCGGGACGGCGACTGAAGCTTTCTTT,CASSLPGTATEAFF
.,TRBJ2-7,TRBD1,TRBV11-2,TGTGCCAGCAGCTTAGTACCCAGGGGGACCTACGAGCAGTACTTC,CASSLVPRGTYEQYF
.,TRBJ2-3,.,TRBV7-8,TGTGCCAGCAGCGTCCTGGTTGCTGATACGCAGTATTTT,CASSVLVADTQYF
once,TRBJ2-1,.,TRBV5-5,TGTGCCAGCAGCTTGGACTGGGGCTCCTACAATGAGCAGTTCTTC,CASSLDWGSYNEQFF
.,TRBJ2-1,.,TRBV12-2,TGTGCAAGTCGCTTAGCCCAGGGGCCCTACAATGAGCAGTTCTTC,CASRLAQGPYNEQFF